The rows below give T cell receptor beta chains drawn from one sample of a study of shared clonotypes between healthy human individuals. Profiled with immunoSEQ multiplex PCR; TCRdb holds only in-frame clones, not every one. The data hold 950,000 to 1,100,000 clones, with 60% to 80% observed a single time. Material for sequencing was memory CD4+ T cells sorted from blood. The receptor set was obtained from a man younger than 30 in good health. CDR3s include the opening cysteine and the closing phenylalanine or tryptophan. The order of the fields is J gene, D gene, V gene, clone size, CDR3 protein, CDR3 DNA. The D gene is left open where the match is weak. Expanded clones are given a class, and other clones once, few, many or no size at all.

j_call: TRBJ1-3
d_call: .
v_call: TRBV5-1
clone_size: once
cdr3_aa: CASSQTPENTIYF
cdr3_nt: TGCGCCAGCTCCCAAACCCCTGAGAACACCATATATTTT

j_call: TRBJ1-3
d_call: TRBD1
v_call: TRBV28
clone_size: .
cdr3_aa: CASSTGGSGNTIYF
cdr3_nt: TGTGCCAGCAGTACAGGGGGCTCTGGAAACACCATATATTTT

j_call: TRBJ1-2
d_call: .
v_call: TRBV6-6
clone_size: few
cdr3_aa: CASTTSAEGGLGGYTF
cdr3_nt: TGTGCCAGCACTACCAGCGCCGAAGGAGGTCTGGGTGGCTACACCTTC

j_call: TRBJ1-6
d_call: .
v_call: TRBV6-5
clone_size: few
cdr3_aa: CASSYSRGGEGSPLHF
cdr3_nt: TGTGCCAGCAGTTACAGTCGGGGAGGGGAGGGATCACCCCTCCACTTT

j_call: TRBJ2-1
d_call: .
v_call: TRBV7-9
clone_size: .
cdr3_aa: CASSLGVPDNEQFF
cdr3_nt: TGTGCCAGCAGCTTAGGAGTCCCGGACAATGAGCAGTTCTTC

j_call: TRBJ2-2
d_call: .
v_call: TRBV7-2
clone_size: .
cdr3_aa: CASSQVGELFF
cdr3_nt: TGTGCCAGCAGCCAGGTCGGGGAGCTGTTTTTT

j_call: TRBJ2-7
d_call: .
v_call: TRBV6-6
clone_size: .
cdr3_aa: CASTNGWSYEQYF
cdr3_nt: TGTGCCAGCACGAACGGGTGGTCCTACGAGCAGTACTTC

j_call: TRBJ1-1
d_call: .
v_call: TRBV10-1
clone_size: few
cdr3_aa: CASRVNRIRNTEAFF
cdr3_nt: TGCGCCAGCAGAGTAAACCGAATCAGAAACACTGAAGCTTTCTTT

j_call: TRBJ2-3
d_call: .
v_call: TRBV2
clone_size: few
cdr3_aa: CASNTRGSTDTQYF
cdr3_nt: TGTGCCAGCAACACTAGGGGTAGCACAGATACGCAGTATTTT

j_call: TRBJ1-1
d_call: .
v_call: TRBV10-3
clone_size: many
cdr3_aa: CAISEADGNTEAFF
cdr3_nt: TGTGCCATCAGTGAGGCAGACGGAAACACTGAAGCTTTCTTT

j_call: TRBJ1-4
d_call: .
v_call: TRBV19
clone_size: once
cdr3_aa: CASSLHRLDEKLFF
cdr3_nt: TGTGCCAGTAGTCTGCACAGGCTAGATGAAAAACTGTTTTTT

j_call: TRBJ2-7
d_call: .
v_call: TRBV28
clone_size: few
cdr3_aa: CASSLSLPGQTYEQYF
cdr3_nt: TGTGCCAGCAGTTTATCCCTCCCTGGACAGACCTACGAGCAGTACTTC

j_call: TRBJ1-4
d_call: .
v_call: TRBV5-4
clone_size: .
cdr3_aa: CASSTGNNEKLFF
cdr3_nt: TGTGCCAGCAGCACAGGGAATAATGAAAAACTGTTTTTT

j_call: TRBJ1-1
d_call: TRBD1
v_call: TRBV5-1
clone_size: few
cdr3_aa: CASSLGSGQGEAFF
cdr3_nt: TGCGCCAGCAGCTTGGGATCAGGACAGGGTGAAGCTTTCTTT

j_call: TRBJ2-1
d_call: TRBD2
v_call: TRBV10-3
clone_size: .
cdr3_aa: CAIRIAGDINEQFF
cdr3_nt: TGTGCCATCAGGATAGCGGGAGACATAAATGAGCAGTTCTTC